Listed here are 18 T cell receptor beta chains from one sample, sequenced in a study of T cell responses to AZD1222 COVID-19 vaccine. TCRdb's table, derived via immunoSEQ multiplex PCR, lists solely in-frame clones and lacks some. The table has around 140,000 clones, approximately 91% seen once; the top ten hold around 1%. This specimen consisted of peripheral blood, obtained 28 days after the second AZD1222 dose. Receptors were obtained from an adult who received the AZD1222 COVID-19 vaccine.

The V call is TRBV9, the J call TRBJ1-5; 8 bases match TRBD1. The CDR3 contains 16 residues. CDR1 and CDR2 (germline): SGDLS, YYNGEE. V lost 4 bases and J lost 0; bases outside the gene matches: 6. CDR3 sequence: CASSRGQGNSNQPQHF. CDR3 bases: TGTGCCAGCAGCCGAGGACAGGGCAATAGCAATCAGCCCCAGCATTTT.

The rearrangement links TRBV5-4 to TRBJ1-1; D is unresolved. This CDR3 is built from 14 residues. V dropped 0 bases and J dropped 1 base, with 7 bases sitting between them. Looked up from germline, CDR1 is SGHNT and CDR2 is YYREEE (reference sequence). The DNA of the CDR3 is TGTGCCAGCAGCTTGGTCCTAGGGAACACTGAAGCTTTCTTT. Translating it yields CASSLVLGNTEAFF.

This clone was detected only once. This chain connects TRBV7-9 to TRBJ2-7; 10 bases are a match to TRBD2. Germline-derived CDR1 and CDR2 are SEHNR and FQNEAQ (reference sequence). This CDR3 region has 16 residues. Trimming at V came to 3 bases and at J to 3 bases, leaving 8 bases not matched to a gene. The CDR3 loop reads CASSLSLAGAYYEQYF. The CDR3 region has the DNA TGTGCCAGCAGCTTGAGCCTAGCGGGAGCCTACTACGAGCAGTACTTC.

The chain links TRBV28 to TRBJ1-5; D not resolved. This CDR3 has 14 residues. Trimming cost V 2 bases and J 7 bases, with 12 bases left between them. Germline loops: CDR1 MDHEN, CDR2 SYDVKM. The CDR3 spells CASSLVSDRQPQHF. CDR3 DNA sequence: TGTGCCAGCAGTTTAGTGTCAGATCGGCAGCCCCAGCATTTT.

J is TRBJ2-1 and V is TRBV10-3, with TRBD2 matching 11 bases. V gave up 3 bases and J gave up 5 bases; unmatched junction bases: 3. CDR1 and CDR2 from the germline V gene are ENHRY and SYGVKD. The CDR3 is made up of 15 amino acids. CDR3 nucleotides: TGTGCCATCAGTGATGGGACTAGCGGAAACAATGAGCAGTTCTTC. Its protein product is CAISDGTSGNNEQFF.

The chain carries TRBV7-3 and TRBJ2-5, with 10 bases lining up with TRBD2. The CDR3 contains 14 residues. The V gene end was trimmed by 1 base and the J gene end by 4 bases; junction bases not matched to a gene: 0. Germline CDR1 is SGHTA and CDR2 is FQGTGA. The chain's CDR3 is CASSLRLAGETQYF. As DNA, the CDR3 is TGTGCCAGCAGCTTAAGACTAGCGGGAGAGACCCAGTACTTC. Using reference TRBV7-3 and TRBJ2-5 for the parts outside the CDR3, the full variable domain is GAGVSQTPSNKVTEKGKYVELRCDPISGHTALYWYRQSLGQGPEFLIYFQGTGAADDSGLPNDRFFAVRPEGSVSTLKIQRTERGDSAVYLCASSLRLAGETQYFGPGTRLLVL.

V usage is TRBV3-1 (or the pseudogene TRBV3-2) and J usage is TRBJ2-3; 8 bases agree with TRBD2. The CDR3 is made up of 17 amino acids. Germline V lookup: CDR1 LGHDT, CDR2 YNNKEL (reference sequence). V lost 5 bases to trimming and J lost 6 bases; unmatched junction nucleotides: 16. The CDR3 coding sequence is TGTGCCAGCAGCAATTTAAGTGGAGCGGGGGAGGGGGATACGCAGTATTTT. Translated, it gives CASSNLSGAGEGDTQYF.

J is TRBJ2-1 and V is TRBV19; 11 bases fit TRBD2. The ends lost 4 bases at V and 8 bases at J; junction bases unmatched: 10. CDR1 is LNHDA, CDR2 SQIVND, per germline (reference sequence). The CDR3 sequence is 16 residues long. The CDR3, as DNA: TGTGCCAGTAGTAAAACTAGCGGGAGCCCTTGGCATGAGCAGTTCTTC. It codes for CASSKTSGSPWHEQFF.

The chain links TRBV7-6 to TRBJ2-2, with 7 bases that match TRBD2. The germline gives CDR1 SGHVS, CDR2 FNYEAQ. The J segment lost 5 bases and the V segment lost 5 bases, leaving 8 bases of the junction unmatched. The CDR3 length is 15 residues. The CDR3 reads CASSPGGRGTGELFF. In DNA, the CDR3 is TGTGCCAGCAGCCCGGGAGGCAGAGGGACCGGGGAGCTGTTTTTT. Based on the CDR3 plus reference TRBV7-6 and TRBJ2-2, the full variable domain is GAGVSQSPRYKVTKRGQDVALRCDPISGHVSLYWYRQALGQGPEFLTYFNYEAQQDKSGLPNDRFSAERPEGSISTLTIQRTEQRDSAMYRCASSPGGRGTGELFFGEGSRLTVL.

The CDR3 loop is CASSDWDRGPDGELFF. The CDR3 DNA is TGTGCCAGCAGCGATTGGGACAGGGGGCCGGACGGGGAGCTGTTTTTT. This chain connects TRBV28 to TRBJ2-2; TRBD1 aligns across 12 bases. The CDR3 is 16 residues long. From germline, CDR1 is MDHEN and CDR2 SYDVKM. The V gene end was trimmed by 6 bases and the J gene end by 7 bases; junction bases not matched to a gene: 9. The variable domain in full, completed from reference TRBV28 and TRBJ2-2, reads DVKVTQSSRYLVKRTGEKVFLECVQDMDHENMFWYRQDPGLGLRLIYFSYDVKMKEKGDIPEGYSVSREKKERFSLILESASTNQTSMYLCASSDWDRGPDGELFFGEGSRLTVL.

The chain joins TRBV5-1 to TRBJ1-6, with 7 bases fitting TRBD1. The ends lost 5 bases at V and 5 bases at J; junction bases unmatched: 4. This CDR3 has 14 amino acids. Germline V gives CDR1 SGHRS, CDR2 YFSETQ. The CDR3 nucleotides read TGCGCCAGCAGGCAGGGGGTAAATAATTCACCCCTCCACTTT. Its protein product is CASRQGVNNSPLHF.

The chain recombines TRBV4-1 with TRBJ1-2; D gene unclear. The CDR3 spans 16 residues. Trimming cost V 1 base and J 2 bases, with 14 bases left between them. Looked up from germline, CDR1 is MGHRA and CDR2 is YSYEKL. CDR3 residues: CASSQGPGGPNYGYTF. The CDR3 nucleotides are TGCGCCAGCAGCCAAGGTCCGGGAGGGCCCAACTATGGCTACACCTTC.

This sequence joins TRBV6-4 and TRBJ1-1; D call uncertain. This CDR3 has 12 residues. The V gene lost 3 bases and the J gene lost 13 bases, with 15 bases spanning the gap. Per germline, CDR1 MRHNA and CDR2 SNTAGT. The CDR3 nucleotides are TGTGCCAGCAGTGATCCCGTCGATCACCTTTTCTTT. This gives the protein CASSDPVDHLFF.

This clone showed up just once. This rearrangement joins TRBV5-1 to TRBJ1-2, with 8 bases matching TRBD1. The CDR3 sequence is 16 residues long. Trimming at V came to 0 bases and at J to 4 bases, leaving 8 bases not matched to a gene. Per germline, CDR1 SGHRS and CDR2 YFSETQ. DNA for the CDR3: TGCGCCAGCAGCTTGGGTTTCGGACAGGGTATCTATGGCTACACCTTC. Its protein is CASSLGFGQGIYGYTF.

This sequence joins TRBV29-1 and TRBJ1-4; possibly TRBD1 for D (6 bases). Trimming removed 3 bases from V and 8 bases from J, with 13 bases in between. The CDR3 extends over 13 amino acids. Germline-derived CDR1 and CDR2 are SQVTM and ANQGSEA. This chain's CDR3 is CSVERGAGEKLFF. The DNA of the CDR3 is TGCAGCGTTGAGCGGGGGGCTGGGGAAAAACTGTTTTTT.

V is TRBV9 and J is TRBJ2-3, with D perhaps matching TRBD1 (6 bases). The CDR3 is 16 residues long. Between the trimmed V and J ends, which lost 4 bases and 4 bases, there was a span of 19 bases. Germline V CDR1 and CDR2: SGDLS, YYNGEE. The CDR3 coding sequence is TGTGCCAGCAGCCCCGGGACACTGGTCGGGGCAGATACGCAGTATTTT. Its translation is CASSPGTLVGADTQYF. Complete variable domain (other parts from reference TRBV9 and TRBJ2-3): DSGVTQTPKHLITATGQRVTLRCSPRSGDLSVYWYQQSLDQGLQFLIQYYNGEERAKGNILERFSAQQFPDLHSELNLSSLELGDSALYFCASSPGTLVGADTQYFGPGTRLTVL.

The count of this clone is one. This CDR3 is CASSVGGGGSNQPQHF. The CDR3 region has the DNA TGTGCCAGCAGTGTTGGGGGAGGGGGAAGCAATCAGCCCCAGCATTTT. The chain recombines TRBV2 with TRBJ1-5; D might be TRBD1 (6 bases). This CDR3 spans 16 amino acids. In germline, CDR1 is SNHLY, CDR2 FYNNEI. V lost 4 bases, J lost 1 base, and 14 bases lay in between.

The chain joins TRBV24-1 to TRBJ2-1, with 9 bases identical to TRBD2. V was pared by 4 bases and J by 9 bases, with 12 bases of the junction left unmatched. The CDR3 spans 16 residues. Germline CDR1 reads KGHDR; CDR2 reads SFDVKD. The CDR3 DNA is TGTGCCACCAGTGACCCGCGGGGGGGTCAGCCACGTGAGCAGTTCTTC. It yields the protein CATSDPRGGQPREQFF.